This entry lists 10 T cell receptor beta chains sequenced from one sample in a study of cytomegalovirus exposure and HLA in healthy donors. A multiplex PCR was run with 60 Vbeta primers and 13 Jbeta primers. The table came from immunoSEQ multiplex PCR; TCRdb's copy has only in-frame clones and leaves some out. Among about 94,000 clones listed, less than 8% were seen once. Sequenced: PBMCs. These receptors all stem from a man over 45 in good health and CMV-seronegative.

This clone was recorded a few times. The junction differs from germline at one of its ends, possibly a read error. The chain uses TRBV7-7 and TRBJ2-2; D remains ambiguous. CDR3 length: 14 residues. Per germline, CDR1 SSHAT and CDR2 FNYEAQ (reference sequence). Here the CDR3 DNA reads TGTGCTAGCAGCTTAAGGAGAGGCCGGGGGGAGCTGTTTTTT. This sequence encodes CASSLRRGRGELFF.

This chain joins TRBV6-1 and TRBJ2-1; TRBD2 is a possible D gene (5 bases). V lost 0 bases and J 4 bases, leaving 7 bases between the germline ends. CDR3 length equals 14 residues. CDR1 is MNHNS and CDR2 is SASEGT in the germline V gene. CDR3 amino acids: CASSEATGYNEQFF. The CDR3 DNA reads TGTGCCAGCAGTGAAGCTACGGGGTACAATGAGCAGTTCTTC.

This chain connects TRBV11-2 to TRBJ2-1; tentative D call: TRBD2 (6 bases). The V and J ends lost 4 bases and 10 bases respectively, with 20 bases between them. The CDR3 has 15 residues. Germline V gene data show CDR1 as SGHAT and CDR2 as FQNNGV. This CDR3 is CASSSVRGKAGEQFF. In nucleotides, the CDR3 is TGTGCCAGCAGCTCCGTGCGCGGGAAGGCCGGGGAGCAGTTCTTC.

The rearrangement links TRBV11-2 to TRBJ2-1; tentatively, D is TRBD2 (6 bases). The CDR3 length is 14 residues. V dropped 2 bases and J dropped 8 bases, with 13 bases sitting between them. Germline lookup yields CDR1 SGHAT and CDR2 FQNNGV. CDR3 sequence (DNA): TGTGCCAGCAGCTTAATTACTAGCCTACATGAGCAGTTCTTC. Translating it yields CASSLITSLHEQFF.

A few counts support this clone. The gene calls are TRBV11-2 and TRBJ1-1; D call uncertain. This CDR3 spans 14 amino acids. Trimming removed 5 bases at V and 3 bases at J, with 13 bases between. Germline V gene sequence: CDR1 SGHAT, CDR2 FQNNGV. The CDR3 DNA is TGTGCCAGCAGCCTATGGACGGGAGACACTGAAGCTTTCTTT. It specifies CASSLWTGDTEAFF.

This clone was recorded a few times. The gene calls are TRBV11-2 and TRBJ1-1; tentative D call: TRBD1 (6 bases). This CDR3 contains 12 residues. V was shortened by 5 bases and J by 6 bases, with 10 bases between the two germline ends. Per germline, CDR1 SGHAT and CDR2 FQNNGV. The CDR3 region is CASSPRGAEAFF. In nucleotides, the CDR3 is TGTGCCAGCAGCCCCAGGGGCGCTGAAGCTTTCTTT.

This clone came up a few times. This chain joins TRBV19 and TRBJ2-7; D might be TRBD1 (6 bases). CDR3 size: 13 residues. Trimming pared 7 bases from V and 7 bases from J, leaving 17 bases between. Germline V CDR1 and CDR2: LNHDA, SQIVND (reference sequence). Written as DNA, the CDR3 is TGTGCCAGTACGTCTGGGACAACTAAGGAGCAGTACTTC. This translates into CASTSGTTKEQYF.

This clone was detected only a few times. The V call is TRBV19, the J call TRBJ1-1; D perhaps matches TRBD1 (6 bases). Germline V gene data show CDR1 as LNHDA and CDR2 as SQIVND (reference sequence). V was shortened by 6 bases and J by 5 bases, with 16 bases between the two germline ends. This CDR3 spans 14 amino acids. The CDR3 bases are TGTGCCAGTAGACAGGGAGAAGCGAGAACTGAAGCTTTCTTT. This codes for CASRQGEARTEAFF.

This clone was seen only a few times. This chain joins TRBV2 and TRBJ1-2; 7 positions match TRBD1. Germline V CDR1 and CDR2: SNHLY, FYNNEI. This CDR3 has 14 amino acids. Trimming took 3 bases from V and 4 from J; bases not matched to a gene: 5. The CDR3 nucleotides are TGTGCCAGCAGTGACGACAGGGCTGGCTATGGCTACACCTTC. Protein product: CASSDDRAGYGYTF.

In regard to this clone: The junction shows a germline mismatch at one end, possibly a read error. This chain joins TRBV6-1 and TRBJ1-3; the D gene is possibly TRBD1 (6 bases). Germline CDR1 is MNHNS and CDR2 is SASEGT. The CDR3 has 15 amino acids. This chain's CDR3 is CANSEARGLTDTIYF. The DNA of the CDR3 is TGTGCCAACAGTGAAGCTAGGGGGTTGACGGACACCATATATTTT.